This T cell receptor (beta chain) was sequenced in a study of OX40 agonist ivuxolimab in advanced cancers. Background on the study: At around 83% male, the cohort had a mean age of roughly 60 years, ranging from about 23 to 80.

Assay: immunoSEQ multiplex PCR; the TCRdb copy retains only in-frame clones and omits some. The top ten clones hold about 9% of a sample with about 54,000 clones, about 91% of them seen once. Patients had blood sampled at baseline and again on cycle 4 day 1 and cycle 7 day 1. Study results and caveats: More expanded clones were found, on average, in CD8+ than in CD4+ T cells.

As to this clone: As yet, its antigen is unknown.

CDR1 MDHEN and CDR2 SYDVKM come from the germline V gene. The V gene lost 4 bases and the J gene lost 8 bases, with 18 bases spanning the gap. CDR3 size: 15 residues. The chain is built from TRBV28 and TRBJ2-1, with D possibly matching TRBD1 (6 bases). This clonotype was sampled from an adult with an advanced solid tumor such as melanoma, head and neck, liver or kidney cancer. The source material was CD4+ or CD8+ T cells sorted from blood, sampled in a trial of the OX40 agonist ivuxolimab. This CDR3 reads CASSSDQQGGDEQFF. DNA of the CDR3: TGTGCCAGCAGTTCTGATCAACAGGGCGGCGATGAGCAGTTCTTC.